Each of the 24 T cell receptor beta chains below was sequenced from the same sample in a study of T cells after yellow fever vaccination. TCRdb independently ran MiXCR on the 5' RACE reads; one entry per CDR3 protein. This repertoire shows a few hundred thousand distinct CDR3 sequences, over 10% found once; its top ten account for about 0.54%. Source: CD4+ T cells sorted from PBMCs, taken 45 days after the yellow fever booster vaccination. The receptors were sampled from a man aged 25 to 45 who received the YFV17D yellow fever vaccine.

This clonotype was observed many times. This chain connects TRBV6-6 to TRBJ1-1; D is unresolved. Looked up from germline, CDR1 is MNHNY and CDR2 is SVGAGI (reference sequence). CDR3 length: 12 residues. Trimming stripped 1 base from V and 4 bases from J, with 4 bases between. The CDR3 here is CASSYLSTEAFF. The CDR3 DNA reads TGTGCCAGCAGTTACTTAAGCACTGAAGCTTTCTTT.

This clonotype has ten or more counts. The chain joins TRBV18 to TRBJ2-2; 7 bases match TRBD2. The CDR3 length is 15 residues. Looked up from germline, CDR1 is KGHSH and CDR2 is LQKENI. The V segment lost 2 bases and the J segment 3 bases; nucleotides outside the gene matches: 3. CDR3 residues: CASSPRTSDTGELFF. CDR3 nucleotides: TGTGCCAGCTCACCAAGGACTAGTGACACCGGGGAGCTGTTTTTT.

This clonotype has just a few counts. The V and J genes are TRBV12-3 or TRBV12-4 and TRBJ2-2; unclear D gene. V was shortened by 6 bases and J by 0 bases, with 11 bases between the two germline ends. The CDR3 consists of 15 residues. CDR3 amino acids: CASRAGETNTGELFF. The CDR3 DNA is TGTGCCAGCAGGGCCGGTGAAACGAACACCGGGGAGCTGTTTTTT.

This CDR3 is CASSSGTLKETQYF. CDR3 in DNA: TGCGCCAGCAGCTCCGGGACTCTCAAAGAGACCCAGTACTTC. The chain carries TRBV5-1 and TRBJ2-5; D is possibly TRBD2 (6 bases). Germline V gene sequence: CDR1 SGHRS, CDR2 YFSETQ. CDR3 length equals 14 residues. V dropped 3 bases and J dropped 3 bases, with 12 bases sitting between them.

This clonotype was recorded a few times. The genes are TRBV20-1 and TRBJ2-3, with 13 bases lining up with TRBD2. CDR1 is DFQATT, CDR2 SNEGSKA, per germline (reference sequence). This CDR3 comprises 15 residues. J was trimmed by 5 bases and V by 5 bases; bases with no gene match: 7. The CDR3 DNA is TGCAGTGCTCCGGGACTAGCGGGACCTCGAGATACGCAGTATTTT. Its translation is CSAPGLAGPRDTQYF.

This clonotype was seen a few times. The V call is TRBV6-6, the J call TRBJ2-2; D unresolved. This CDR3 comprises 13 residues. CDR1 is MNHNY and CDR2 is SVGAGI in the germline V gene (reference sequence). The V end lost 8 bases, the J end lost 2 bases, and 9 bases lay between the germline ends. The DNA of the CDR3 is TGTGCCAGCGTACAGACCAACACCGGGGAGCTGTTTTTT. This sequence encodes CASVQTNTGELFF.

Many counts were recorded for this clonotype. The V gene is TRBV5-5, the J gene TRBJ2-2, with D maybe TRBD2 (5 bases). V was trimmed by 1 base and J by 3 bases, leaving 7 bases between them. The CDR3 runs to 14 residues. The germline gives CDR1 SGHKS, CDR2 YYEKEE (reference sequence). CDR3 amino acids: CASSLRRDTGELFF. The CDR3 nucleotides are TGTGCCAGCAGCTTGAGGCGGGACACCGGGGAGCTGTTTTTT. Together with reference TRBV5-5 and TRBJ2-2, the CDR3 gives the full variable domain: DAGVTQSPTHLIKTRGQQVTLRCSPISGHKSVSWYQQVLGQGPQFIFQYYEKEERGRGNFPDRFSARQFPNYSSELNVNALLLGDSALYLCASSLRRDTGELFFGEGSRLTVL.

This sequence joins TRBV12-3 or TRBV12-4 and TRBJ1-1, with D possibly TRBD1 on 6 matching bases. The CDR3 sequence is 13 residues long. Trimming pared 7 bases from V and 11 bases from J, leaving 20 bases between. The CDR3 reads CASTLGQPTTAFF. In nucleotides, the CDR3 is TGTGCCAGCACCCTCGGACAGCCGACCACTGCTTTCTTT.

This clonotype was seen only a few times. The CDR3 spells CASSLTGTGKNTDTQYF. The CDR3 DNA reads TGTGCCAGCAGCTTAACGGGAACAGGCAAAAACACAGATACGCAGTATTTT. The chain joins TRBV7-3 to TRBJ2-3, with D possibly matching TRBD1 (5 bases). The V and J ends lost 0 bases and 2 bases respectively, with 15 bases between them. The CDR3 runs to 17 residues. Per the germline V gene, CDR1 is SGHTA and CDR2 is FQGTGA. The complete variable domain, with remaining parts taken from reference TRBV7-3 and TRBJ2-3, reads GAGVSQTPSNKVTEKGKYVELRCDPISGHTALYWYRQSLGQGPEFLIYFQGTGAADDSGLPNDRFFAVRPEGSVSTLKIQRTERGDSAVYLCASSLTGTGKNTDTQYFGPGTRLTVL.

The V call is TRBV7-8, the J call TRBJ1-3; 7 bases are a match to TRBD1. The V gene's germline CDR1 is SGHVS and CDR2 FQNEAQ. The CDR3 consists of 16 residues. The J segment lost 0 bases and the V segment lost 3 bases, leaving 5 bases of the junction unmatched. The CDR3 spells CASSFKGGHSGNTIYF. In DNA, the CDR3 is TGTGCCAGCAGCTTTAAAGGGGGCCACTCTGGAAACACCATATATTTT. Looking up the rest from reference TRBV7-8 and TRBJ1-3 gives the full variable domain: GAGVSQSPRYKVAKRGQDVALRCDPISGHVSLFWYQQALGQGPEFLTYFQNEAQLDKSGLPSDRFFAERPEGSVSTLKIQRTQQEDSAVYLCASSFKGGHSGNTIYFGEGSWLTVV.

This chain links TRBV29-1 with TRBJ2-7, with 8 nucleotides matching TRBD1. The trim removed 1 base at V and 4 bases at J, leaving 6 bases unmatched. The length of the CDR3 is 14 residues. CDR1 and CDR2 (germline): SQVTM, ANQGSEA. As DNA, the CDR3 is TGCAGCGTTGAAGTAGGACAGGGTGGTTACGAGCAGTACTTC. This translates into CSVEVGQGGYEQYF.

V usage is TRBV20-1 and J usage is TRBJ1-1; D not resolved. Germline V lookup: CDR1 DFQATT, CDR2 SNEGSKA (reference sequence). The CDR3 spans 12 residues. Trimming removed 3 bases from V and 2 bases from J, with 7 bases in between. The CDR3 is CSASIPNTEAFF. In DNA form, the CDR3 reads TGCAGTGCTAGTATCCCAAACACTGAAGCTTTCTTT.

The J gene is TRBJ2-5, the V gene TRBV20-1; D perhaps matches TRBD2 (5 bases). CDR1 is DFQATT and CDR2 is SNEGSKA in the germline V gene (reference sequence). The length of the CDR3 is 14 residues. With 0 bases removed from V and 4 bases from J, the gap between germline ends came to 12 bases. The DNA of the CDR3 is TGCAGTGCTAGAGATCGCGGGTTCTCAGAGACCCAGTACTTC. It encodes CSARDRGFSETQYF.

This chain links TRBV7-3 with TRBJ2-5; 8 bases map to TRBD2. CDR3 length: 14 residues. CDR1 and CDR2 (germline): SGHTA, FQGTGA. V was clipped by 4 bases and J by 7 bases; unmatched bases: 8. The CDR3 loop is CASSSGLEVGTQYF. The CDR3 DNA follows: TGTGCCAGCAGCTCGGGACTAGAAGTAGGGACCCAGTACTTC. The variable domain in full, with the rest retrieved from reference TRBV7-3 and TRBJ2-5, is GAGVSQTPSNKVTEKGKYVELRCDPISGHTALYWYRQSLGQGPEFLIYFQGTGAADDSGLPNDRFFAVRPEGSVSTLKIQRTERGDSAVYLCASSSGLEVGTQYFGPGTRLLVL.

The chain is built from TRBV5-1 and TRBJ2-5; the D is unclear. This CDR3 region has 13 residues. Germline values: CDR1 SGHRS, CDR2 YFSETQ. V dropped 1 base and J dropped 1 base, with 5 bases sitting between them. CDR3 nucleotide sequence: TGCGCCAGCAGCTTGACACCCCAAGAGACCCAGTACTTC. This sequence encodes CASSLTPQETQYF.

This clonotype was detected a few times. The chain carries TRBV14 and TRBJ2-2; D not certain. V lost 3 bases and J 8 bases, leaving 10 bases between the germline ends. Looked up from germline, CDR1 is SGHDN and CDR2 is FVKESK. The CDR3 consists of 13 residues. This chain's CDR3 is CASSQWASGELFF. The DNA of the CDR3 is TGTGCCAGCAGCCAGTGGGCCTCGGGGGAGCTGTTTTTT.

This clonotype has a handful of counts. CDR3 DNA sequence: TGTGCCAGCAGCCCGTCCCGGGACAGTTATACGCAGTATTTT. Amino acids: CASSPSRDSYTQYF. The rearrangement links TRBV7-3 to TRBJ2-3, with TRBD1 matching over 7 bases. Looked up from germline, CDR1 is SGHTA and CDR2 is FQGTGA. The junction had 9 bases not matched to a gene; V was cut back by 5 bases and J by 7 bases. This CDR3 contains 14 residues.

In DNA, the CDR3 is TGTGCCAGCAGGTCCGGGACTAGCGGGAGAACCTACGAGCAGTACTTC. Protein product: CASRSGTSGRTYEQYF. The chain couples TRBV12-3 or TRBV12-4 to TRBJ2-7; 14 positions match TRBD2. This CDR3 contains 16 residues. The junction had 6 bases not matched to a gene; V was cut back by 6 bases and J by 2 bases.

This chain connects TRBV19 to TRBJ2-7; 9 positions agree with TRBD1. Germline loops: CDR1 LNHDA, CDR2 SQIVND (reference sequence). V lost 6 bases to trimming and J lost 1 base; unmatched junction nucleotides: 4. The CDR3 consists of 14 residues. The CDR3 is CASRGQGRSYEQYF. In nucleotides, the CDR3 is TGTGCCAGTAGGGGACAGGGAAGATCCTACGAGCAGTACTTC.

This clonotype occurred a few times. V gene TRBV3-1 combines with J gene TRBJ2-7; 7 bases map to TRBD1. Unmatched junction bases numbered 10, after V lost 4 bases and J lost 7 bases. From germline, CDR1 is LGHDT and CDR2 YNNKEL (reference sequence). The CDR3 has 14 residues. In DNA form, the CDR3 reads TGTGCCAGCAGCCTAAGACAGGGATACGGGGAGCAGTACTTC. It codes for CASSLRQGYGEQYF.

This clonotype was seen only a few times. The chain links TRBV10-2 to TRBJ2-2; D is unclear. V was clipped by 5 bases and J by 0 bases, with 13 bases between them. Germline-derived CDR1 and CDR2 are WSHSY and SAAADI. This CDR3 is built from 16 residues. Here the CDR3 reads CASSLQPLTNTGELFF. The DNA for the CDR3 is TGCGCCAGCAGTCTTCAGCCTTTGACGAACACCGGGGAGCTGTTTTTT.

The DNA of the CDR3 is TGCGCCAGCAGCCTCTCCACTAGTTCCTACGAGCAGTACTTC. Its protein is CASSLSTSSYEQYF. The J gene is TRBJ2-7, the V gene TRBV5-1, with D possibly TRBD2 on 5 matching bases. CDR1 SGHRS and CDR2 YFSETQ come from the germline V gene. CDR3 length: 14 amino acids. V was clipped by 4 bases and J by 1 base, with 12 bases between them.

The chain links TRBV4-3 to TRBJ2-3; D is perhaps TRBD1 or TRBD2 (5 bases each). Trimming removed 2 bases at V and 4 bases at J, with 13 bases between. The CDR3 runs to 15 residues. Germline CDR1 reads LGHNA; CDR2 reads YSLEER. As DNA, the CDR3 is TGCGCCAGCAGCCAAACTAGTCTGGGGCCAGATACGCAGTATTTT. As protein: CASSQTSLGPDTQYF.

The chain has TRBV6-1 and TRBJ1-6; 8 nucleotides align to TRBD1. Germline CDR1 MNHNS, CDR2 SASEGT. V was clipped by 7 bases and J by 5 bases; unmatched bases: 4. This CDR3 contains 14 residues. The CDR3 loop is CASTLRGHNSPLHF. CDR3 in DNA: TGTGCCAGCACCCTCAGGGGGCATAATTCACCCCTCCACTTT.